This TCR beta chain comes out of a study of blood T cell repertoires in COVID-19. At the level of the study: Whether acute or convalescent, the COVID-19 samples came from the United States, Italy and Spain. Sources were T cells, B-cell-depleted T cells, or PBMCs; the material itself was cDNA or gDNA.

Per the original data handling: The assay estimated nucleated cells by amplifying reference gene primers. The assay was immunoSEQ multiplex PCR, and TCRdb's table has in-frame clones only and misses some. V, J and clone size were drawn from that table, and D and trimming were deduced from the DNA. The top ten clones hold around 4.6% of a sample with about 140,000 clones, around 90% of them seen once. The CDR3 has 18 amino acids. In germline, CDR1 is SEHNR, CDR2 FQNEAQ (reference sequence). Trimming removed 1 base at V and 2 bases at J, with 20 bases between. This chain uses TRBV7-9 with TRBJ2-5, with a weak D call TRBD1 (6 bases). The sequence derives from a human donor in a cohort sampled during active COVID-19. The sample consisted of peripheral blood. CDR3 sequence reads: CASSLGVAGHGTQETQYF. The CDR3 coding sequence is TGTGCCAGCAGCTTAGGTGTCGCTGGACATGGGACACAAGAGACCCAGTACTTC.